This TCR beta chain was identified during a study of post-analysis software for immune sequencing data. The ends were cut back, 3 bases at V and 0 bases at J, with 17 bases in the middle. The CDR3 contains 17 residues. As for this clonotype: What it binds is not known.

Whole-study results and caveats: Elevated frequency relative to controls characterized four or five TRBV segments in patients, TRBV5-6, TRBV5-1 and TRBV20-1 among them.

Sequencing libraries made from TCR beta cDNA carried unique molecular identifiers. TCRdb re-called the PCR reads with MiXCR, one entry per CDR3 protein. The sample includes some 370,000 distinct CDR3 sequences, around 33% seen only once; the top ten take around 15%. This TCR was sampled from a girl between 10 and 17 years old with multiple sclerosis. The sample consisted of blood. The chain links TRBV12-3 or TRBV12-4 to TRBJ1-2; D not resolved. The chain's CDR3 is CASSLEWSMRANYGYTF. The CDR3, as DNA: TGTGCCAGCAGTTTGGAATGGAGCATGAGGGCTAACTATGGCTACACCTTC.